The present TCR beta chain was sequenced within a study of cytomegalovirus exposure and HLA in healthy donors. About the research overall: Sequencing of 150 million to 200 million T cells in an earlier analysis found 100 million or so unique TCR beta sequences.

Study-level findings and limits: Reports state that TCR beta sequences accurately predicted most subjects' HLA-A and HLA-B alleles.

PCR used 60 Vbeta primers and 13 Jbeta primers. Generated by immunoSEQ multiplex PCR, the TCRdb table keeps only in-frame clones and is missing some. The data show around 110,000 clones, with approximately 80% seen just once and 3.5% to 4.5% held by the top ten. Remarks on this clone: Its antigen remains unknown.

Sequenced input: PBMCs. The clonotype was recovered from a woman aged 30 to 39 in good health and CMV-seronegative.

Here the CDR3 DNA reads TGTGCCAGCAGCTTGGGGATCAGGGGCACTGAAGCTTTCTTT. It specifies CASSLGIRGTEAFF. The rearrangement joins TRBV5-6 to TRBJ1-1; weak D call: TRBD1 (6 bases). Trimming cost V 0 bases and J 4 bases, with 10 bases left between them. The CDR3 extends over 14 amino acids. The germline V gene has CDR1 SGHDT and CDR2 YYEEEE. The variable domain in full, completed from reference TRBV5-6 and TRBJ1-1, reads DAGVTQSPTHLIKTRGQQVTLRCSPKSGHDTVSWYQQALGQGPQFIFQYYEEEERQRGNFPDRFSGHQFPNYSSELNVNALLLGDSALYLCASSLGIRGTEAFFGQGTRLTVV.